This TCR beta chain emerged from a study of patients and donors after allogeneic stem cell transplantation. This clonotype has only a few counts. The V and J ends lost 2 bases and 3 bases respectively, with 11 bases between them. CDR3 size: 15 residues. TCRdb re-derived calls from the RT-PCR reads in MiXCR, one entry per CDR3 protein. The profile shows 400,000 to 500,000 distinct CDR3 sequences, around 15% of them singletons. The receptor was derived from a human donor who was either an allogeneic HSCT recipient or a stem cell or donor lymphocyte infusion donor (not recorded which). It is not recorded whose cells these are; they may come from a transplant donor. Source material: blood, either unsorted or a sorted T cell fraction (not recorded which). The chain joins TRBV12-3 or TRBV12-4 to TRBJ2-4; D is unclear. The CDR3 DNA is TGTGCCAGCAGTTTATACGATGGTTTCAAAAACATTCAGTACTTC. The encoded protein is CASSLYDGFKNIQYF.